This T cell receptor (beta chain) was identified in a study of PD-L1 blockade in urothelial cancer. Study summary: Blood samples contained a median about 140,000 T cells.

This clone was detected once. This CDR3 region has 14 residues. Germline V gene sequence: CDR1 SGHVS, CDR2 FQNEAQ. Trimming took 2 bases from V and 11 from J; bases not matched to a gene: 6. Data came from immunoSEQ multiplex PCR; TCRdb stores just in-frame clones and leaves some out. The table shows about 41,000 clones, with 70% to 90% occurring only once. Time point given: peripheral blood 6 weeks after treatment start. The chain employs TRBV7-8 and TRBJ2-1; 10 bases are a match to TRBD2. Sample: PBMCs, taken around atezolizumab (anti-PD-L1) treatment. The sequence derives from a man between 65 and 85 years old with urothelial cancer. In DNA, the CDR3 is TGTGCCAGCAGCTTACCCCGACTAGCGGGTAAGCAGTTCTTC. Residues: CASSLPRLAGKQFF.